This is a list of T cell receptor beta chains from one sample in a study of blood T cell repertoires in COVID-19. The method was immunoSEQ multiplex PCR; TCRdb's version includes in-frame clones alone and lacks a portion of them. The table has 150,000 or so clones, almost 85% seen once; the top ten hold 13% to 15%. The sequenced sample was peripheral blood. The origin of the receptors is a man younger than 30 with active or convalescent COVID-19. The CDR3 runs from the conserved cysteine through the conserved F or W. Each record gives: J gene, D gene, V gene, clone size, CDR3 DNA, CDR3 protein. The D gene is left open where the match is weak. Where a row states a size, it is once, few, many or the class of an expanded clone; other rows omit it.

TRBJ1-4 NA TRBV7-2 NA TGTGCCAGCAGCTTGACAGTCTCGTCTAATTGGGGTGAAAAACTGTTTTTT CASSLTVSSNWGEKLFF
TRBJ1-2 TRBD1 TRBV9 NA TGTGCCAGCAGCGGGACAGGGAGCCAGCCCTATGGCTACACCTTC CASSGTGSQPYGYTF
TRBJ1-2 NA TRBV12-5 NA TGTGCTAGTGGTGAAGGGGTGGGTGGCTACACCTTC CASGEGVGGYTF
TRBJ1-1 NA TRBV5-1 few TGCGCCAGCAGCTTGGACCTCAGGGGATCTGAAGCTTTCTTT CASSLDLRGSEAFF
TRBJ2-2 NA TRBV5-8 NA TGTGCCAGCAGCTCGTATACCGGGGAGCTGTTTTTT CASSSYTGELFF
TRBJ1-6 TRBD1 TRBV30 NA TGTGCCTGGAGTGCACTACAGGGGCCGGATTCACCCCTCCACTTT CAWSALQGPDSPLHF
TRBJ2-7 NA TRBV10-2 NA TGCGCCAGCAATGAGGGGGCGGGAAGTGAGCAGTACTTC CASNEGAGSEQYF
TRBJ2-1 TRBD2 TRBV9 few TGTGCCAGCAGCCTAGGGATAGCGGGAGGGATCAATGAGCAGTTCTTC CASSLGIAGGINEQFF
TRBJ2-1 TRBD2 TRBV28 NA TGTGCCAGCAGTTTAGGCGGGAGGTTACCTAGCTCCTACAATGAGCAGTTCTTC CASSLGGRLPSSYNEQFF
TRBJ2-2 TRBD1 TRBV30 few TGTGCCTGGCGGGGACAGGGGTCGGGCGGGGAGCTGTTTTTT CAWRGQGSGGELFF
TRBJ1-3 NA TRBV7-9 NA TGTGCCAGCAGCCGAACCGGGACACCCGAGAACACCATATATTTT CASSRTGTPENTIYF
TRBJ1-2 NA TRBV7-9 once TGTGCCAGCAGCCCCGCCCCTGGGGGGGGCTACACCTTC CASSPAPGGGYTF
TRBJ1-4 TRBD1 TRBV19 NA TGTGCCAGTAGTCCGACAGGGTCACTGGGGCATGAAAAACTGTTTTTT CASSPTGSLGHEKLFF
TRBJ2-2 NA TRBV11-2 NA TGTGCCAGCAGCCCGGACAGAATTGGCGGGGAGCTGTTTTTT CASSPDRIGGELFF